Following are 13 T cell receptor beta chains from one sample sequenced in a study of PD-L1 blockade in urothelial cancer. Profiled with immunoSEQ multiplex PCR; TCRdb holds only in-frame clones, not every one. The sample has tens of thousands of clones; 85% are singletons. Time point indicated: pretreatment peripheral blood. Sequenced material: PBMCs, taken around atezolizumab (anti-PD-L1) treatment. The receptors originated from a man in his forties with urothelial cancer.

The J gene is TRBJ2-7, the V gene TRBV19; 7 nucleotides align to TRBD1. The trim removed 7 bases at V and 1 base at J, leaving 10 bases unmatched. Per germline, CDR1 LNHDA and CDR2 SQIVND (reference sequence). The CDR3 consists of 15 residues. The CDR3 sequence: CASKLTGQSSYEQYF. The CDR3 DNA sequence: TGTGCCAGTAAACTCACGGGACAGAGTTCCTACGAGCAGTACTTC. The variable domain in full, with the rest retrieved from reference TRBV19 and TRBJ2-7, is DGGITQSPKYLFRKEGQNVTLSCEQNLNHDAMYWYRQDPGQGLRLIYYSQIVNDFQKGDIAEGYSVSREKKESFPLTVTSAQKNPTAFYLCASKLTGQSSYEQYFGPGTRLTVT.

The gene calls are TRBV30 and TRBJ2-7; the match to TRBD1 covers 7 bases. The CDR3 runs 12 residues. Per the germline V gene, CDR1 is GTSNPN and CDR2 is SVGIG (reference sequence). V was clipped by 7 bases and J by 3 bases; unmatched bases: 6. DNA of the CDR3: TGTGCCTCGTGCCCAGGGGGCTACGAGCAGTACTTC. This codes for CASCPGGYEQYF.

The chain is built from TRBV10-3 and TRBJ1-4; possible D gene TRBD1, 5 bases. Trimming shortened V by 0 bases and J by 8 bases, and 13 bases separated the two germline ends. Germline CDR1 and CDR2: ENHRY and SYGVKD. The CDR3 has 15 residues. The CDR3 nucleotides read TGTGCCATCAGTGAGTCGGGTCTCGGGGGAGAAAAACTGTTTTTT. It codes for CAISESGLGGEKLFF.

The rearrangement uses TRBV27 and TRBJ2-1, with D maybe TRBD1 (6 bases). Germline V gives CDR1 MNHEY, CDR2 SMNVEV (reference sequence). V shed 3 bases and J shed 4 bases, with 7 bases lying between them. CDR3 length equals 13 residues. The CDR3 spells CASSFGQYNEQFF. The CDR3 DNA reads TGTGCCAGCAGTTTCGGACAGTACAATGAGCAGTTCTTC.

V is TRBV28 and J is TRBJ2-4, with D maybe TRBD1 (5 bases). V lost 0 bases and J lost 5, with 5 bases in between. Looked up from germline, CDR1 is MDHEN and CDR2 is SYDVKM. This CDR3 has 13 residues. CDR3 nucleotides: TGTGCCAGCAGTTTATGGGGGCAAAACATTCAGTACTTC. Translation: CASSLWGQNIQYF.

This clone was picked up one time. The chain uses TRBV6-5 and TRBJ2-1; 8 bases fit TRBD2. V shed 6 bases and J 4 bases; nucleotides not matched to a gene: 5. The germline V gene has CDR1 MNHEY and CDR2 SVGAGI. The CDR3 has 14 residues. CDR3 nucleotide sequence: TGTGCCAGCAGCCCAGCGGGAGTATACAATGAGCAGTTCTTC. Translation: CASSPAGVYNEQFF.

V gene TRBV28 combines with J gene TRBJ2-3, with 7 bases that match TRBD2. CDR1 MDHEN and CDR2 SYDVKM come from the germline V gene. The CDR3 consists of 16 residues. The ends lost 7 bases at V and 3 bases at J; junction bases unmatched: 13. CDR3 DNA: TGTGCCAGCATCGAATCCGGGAGGAGGGTTACAGATACGCAGTATTTT. Its protein product is CASIESGRRVTDTQYF.

This clone was recorded once. The J gene is TRBJ1-5, the V gene TRBV27, with D tentatively TRBD1 (6 bases). The CDR3 extends over 17 amino acids. Trimming cost V 2 bases and J 5 bases, with 19 bases left between them. In germline, CDR1 is MNHEY, CDR2 SMNVEV (reference sequence). CDR3 DNA: TGTGCCAGCAGTTTAGGAGCAGGGGCCTTTATGTATCAGCCCCAGCATTTT. This translates into CASSLGAGAFMYQPQHF.

CDR3 nucleotide sequence: TGTGCCAGCAGTGAATACGGGGAAGAGACCCAGTACTTC. Translated, it gives CASSEYGEETQYF. The V call is TRBV25-1, the J call TRBJ2-5; TRBD2 is a possible D gene (5 bases). V was clipped by 0 bases and J by 3 bases, with 5 bases between them. Germline V lookup: CDR1 MGHDK, CDR2 SYGVNS. CDR3 size: 13 residues.

The J gene is TRBJ2-1, the V gene TRBV11-3; 10 nucleotides match TRBD1. Germline CDR1 SGHNT, CDR2 YENEEA. The CDR3 totals 15 residues. Germline trimming cut 4 bases from V and 6 bases from J; bases unmatched to any gene: 6. CDR3 sequence (DNA): TGTGCCAGCAGCTCACCGGGACAGGGGAGCAATGAGCAGTTCTTC. This translates into CASSSPGQGSNEQFF.

The chain has TRBV6-5 and TRBJ1-5; D gene ambiguous. In germline, CDR1 is MNHEY, CDR2 SVGAGI. Trimming took off 2 bases at V and 3 bases at J, with 8 bases between the two ends. This CDR3 is built from 14 residues. The CDR3 DNA is TGTGCCAGCAGTTACGACGGGGTCAATCAGCCCCAGCATTTT. It translates to CASSYDGVNQPQHF.

The chain links TRBV28 to TRBJ2-7; perhaps TRBD2 as D (5 bases). Trimming took off 4 bases at V and 0 bases at J, with 16 bases between the two ends. Per germline, CDR1 MDHEN and CDR2 SYDVKM. This CDR3 spans 16 amino acids. Written as DNA, the CDR3 is TGTGCCAGCAGTTCCCAGATGAGAGGGCGCTCCTACGAGCAGTACTTC. The encoded protein is CASSSQMRGRSYEQYF.

The chain combines TRBV7-3 with TRBJ1-2; D is perhaps TRBD1 (6 bases). Germline CDR1 reads SGHTA; CDR2 reads FQGTGA. Trimming removed 5 bases from V and 7 bases from J, with 17 bases in between. The CDR3 extends over 14 amino acids. This CDR3 is CASSPTGGGRGYTF. The CDR3 DNA is TGTGCCAGCAGCCCGACGGGGGGCGGACGTGGCTACACCTTC.